The rows below give T cell receptor beta chains drawn from one sample of a study of T cells in Graves' hyperthyroidism and ophthalmopathy. TCRdb re-called the multiplex PCR reads with MiXCR, one entry per CDR3 protein. The sample lists around 600,000 distinct CDR3 sequences, more than 12% occurring once. The specimen was blood. The origin of the receptors is a woman aged 50 to 60 with Graves' ophthalmopathy. The CDR3 runs from the conserved cysteine through the conserved F or W. D genes are given only for firm matches. Size tells how often a clone was seen (once, few, many) or the class of an expanded clone, and some rows leave it out.

J,size,D,V,length,CDR3,DNA
TRBJ2-6,many,TRBD1,TRBV5-1,18,CASSQWTGTGSGANVLTF,TGCGCCAGCAGCCAGTGGACAGGGACGGGCTCTGGGGCCAACGTCCTGACTTTC
TRBJ2-1,many,TRBD2,TRBV6-1,16,CASSDRTSGTYNEQFF,TGTGCCAGCAGCGACAGGACTAGCGGGACCTACAATGAGCAGTTCTTC
TRBJ2-7,many,TRBD2,TRBV18,16,CASSPSRLAGKREQYF,TGTGCCAGCTCACCATCCCGACTAGCGGGAAAACGCGAGCAGTACTTC
TRBJ1-5,many,TRBD1,TRBV28,16,CASRIRTGTFNQPQHF,TGTGCCAGCAGGATCAGGACAGGGACCTTCAATCAGCCCCAGCATTTT
TRBJ2-3,many,NA,TRBV5-1,14,CASSPGTSSDTQYF,TGCGCCAGCAGCCCGGGGACCAGCTCAGATACGCAGTATTTT
TRBJ1-2,NA,TRBD1,TRBV4-3,15,CASSQVGQIKYGYTF,TGCGCCAGCAGCCAAGTGGGACAGATAAAATATGGCTACACCTTC
TRBJ2-1,many,TRBD1,TRBV28,14,CASSPTTGVGEQFF,TGTGCCAGCAGTCCCACGACAGGGGTAGGAGAGCAGTTCTTC
TRBJ2-7,many,NA,TRBV24-1,12,CATSVGHFGQYF,TGTGCCACCAGTGTTGGGCACTTTGGGCAGTACTTC
TRBJ2-2,NA,NA,TRBV30,13,CAGRVENTGELFF,TGTGCCGGCAGGGTAGAGAACACCGGGGAGCTGTTTTTT
TRBJ2-7,many,TRBD1,TRBV27,15,CASSHRTGGSYEQYF,TGTGCCAGCAGTCACCGGACAGGGGGTTCTTACGAGCAGTACTTC
TRBJ2-7,NA,TRBD2,TRBV10-3,15,CAISGGLAGGYEQYF,TGTGCCATCAGTGGGGGACTAGCGGGAGGCTACGAGCAGTACTTC
TRBJ2-5,many,NA,TRBV7-2,13,CASSQERLGTQYF,TGTGCCAGCAGCCAAGAGAGGTTAGGGACCCAGTACTTC
TRBJ1-2,many,NA,TRBV7-9,13,CASSLKGGDGYTF,TGTGCCAGCAGCTTAAAGGGAGGGGATGGCTACACCTTC
TRBJ2-2,NA,NA,TRBV19,15,CASSTTGSHTGELFF,TGTGCCAGTAGTACTACAGGGTCTCACACCGGGGAGCTGTTTTTT
TRBJ2-1,many,NA,TRBV6-2/TRBV6-3,14,CASSPESLDNEQFF,TGTGCCAGCAGCCCCGAGAGCTTGGACAATGAGCAGTTCTTC
TRBJ2-5,many,NA,TRBV18,13,CASSRNPQETQYF,TGTGCCAGCTCACGCAACCCCCAAGAGACCCAGTACTTC
TRBJ2-2,many,NA,TRBV27,14,CASSSSGRTGELFF,TGTGCCAGCAGTTCATCGGGGAGGACCGGGGAGCTGTTTTTT
TRBJ1-1,NA,NA,TRBV7-9,14,CASSWTDRNTEAFF,TGTGCCAGCAGCTGGACGGACAGGAACACTGAAGCTTTCTTT
TRBJ2-1,many,TRBD2,TRBV11-1,17,CASSPSTSGSSYNEQFF,TGTGCCAGCAGCCCCTCGACTAGCGGAAGCTCCTACAATGAGCAGTTCTTC
TRBJ2-1,few,TRBD2,TRBV4-3,16,CASSQDIAGGYNEQFF,TGCGCCAGCAGCCAAGATATAGCGGGGGGTTACAATGAGCAGTTCTTC
TRBJ2-3,NA,NA,TRBV7-3,15,CASSLQGWSTDTQYF,TGTGCCAGCAGCTTACAGGGTTGGAGCACAGATACGCAGTATTTT
TRBJ1-1,few,NA,TRBV7-6,15,CASSLISWGNTEAFF,TGTGCCAGCAGCTTAATTTCTTGGGGGAACACTGAAGCTTTCTTT
TRBJ1-5,many,TRBD1,TRBV28,17,CASSLRVAPRGAQPQHF,TGTGCCAGCAGTTTAAGGGTCGCCCCCAGGGGGGCGCAGCCCCAGCATTTT
TRBJ2-5,many,NA,TRBV7-3,13,CASSSSTRETQYF,TGTGCCAGCAGTTCGTCGACCCGGGAGACCCAGTACTTC
TRBJ2-2,many,NA,TRBV5-1,18,CASSLGASGPRSSGELFF,TGCGCCAGCAGCTTGGGGGCCTCCGGTCCCCGGAGCTCCGGGGAGCTGTTTTTT
TRBJ1-3,NA,NA,TRBV4-1,16,CASSKIGSRIGNTIYF,TGCGCCAGCAGCAAGATCGGGAGCAGAATCGGAAACACCATATATTTT
TRBJ2-5,NA,NA,TRBV7-6,14,CASSLPSGKETQYF,TGTGCCAGCAGCTTGCCCAGCGGTAAAGAGACCCAGTACTTC
TRBJ2-1,NA,TRBD2,TRBV5-4,13,CAVRAGDYNEQFF,TGTGCCGTTCGGGCGGGAGACTACAATGAGCAGTTCTTC
TRBJ2-7,many,TRBD1,TRBV27,17,CASSLISGGTGVYEQYF,TGTGCCAGCAGTTTAATTTCAGGCGGGACAGGGGTCTACGAGCAGTACTTC
TRBJ2-2,NA,NA,TRBV20-1,15,CSANGASENTGELFF,TGCAGTGCCAACGGGGCTAGCGAAAACACCGGGGAGCTGTTTTTT
TRBJ2-5,few,NA,TRBV7-9,15,CASSSRRPVGETQYF,TGTGCCAGCAGCTCCCGTCGCCCAGTAGGAGAGACCCAGTACTTC
TRBJ1-5,NA,NA,TRBV6-9,16,CASKFLTVYSNQPQHF,TGTGCCAGCAAGTTCTTGACAGTTTATAGCAATCAGCCCCAGCATTTT
TRBJ2-2,NA,NA,TRBV5-1,13,CASSLDLAGELFF,TGCGCCAGCAGCTTGGATCTGGCCGGGGAGCTGTTTTTT
TRBJ2-2,many,NA,TRBV30,15,CAWRMGQTNTGELFF,TGTGCCTGGAGAATGGGACAAACGAACACCGGGGAGCTGTTTTTT